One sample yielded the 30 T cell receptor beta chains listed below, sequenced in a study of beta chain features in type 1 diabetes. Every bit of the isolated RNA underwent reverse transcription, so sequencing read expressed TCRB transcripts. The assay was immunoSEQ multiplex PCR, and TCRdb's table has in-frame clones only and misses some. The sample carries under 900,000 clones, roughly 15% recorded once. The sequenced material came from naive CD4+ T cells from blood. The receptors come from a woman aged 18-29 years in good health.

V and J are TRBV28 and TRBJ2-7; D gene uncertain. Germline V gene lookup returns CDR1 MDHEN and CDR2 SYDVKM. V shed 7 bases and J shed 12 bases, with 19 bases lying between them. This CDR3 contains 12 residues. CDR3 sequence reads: CASTAYPVLLYF. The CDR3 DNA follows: TGTGCCAGCACCGCCTATCCGGTTCTTTTGTACTTC.

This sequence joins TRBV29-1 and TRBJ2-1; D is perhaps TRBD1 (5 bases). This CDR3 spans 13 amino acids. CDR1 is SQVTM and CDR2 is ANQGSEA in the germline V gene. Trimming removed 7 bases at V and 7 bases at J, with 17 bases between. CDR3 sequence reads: CSASGRAANEQFF. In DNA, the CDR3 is TGCAGCGCGTCGGGCAGGGCAGCAAATGAGCAGTTCTTC.

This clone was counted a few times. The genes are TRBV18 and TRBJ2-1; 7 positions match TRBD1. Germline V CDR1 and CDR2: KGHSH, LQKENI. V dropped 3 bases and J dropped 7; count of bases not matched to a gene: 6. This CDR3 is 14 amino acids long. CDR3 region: CASSPRVQGNEQFF. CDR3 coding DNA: TGTGCCAGCTCACCGCGAGTACAGGGGAATGAGCAGTTCTTC.

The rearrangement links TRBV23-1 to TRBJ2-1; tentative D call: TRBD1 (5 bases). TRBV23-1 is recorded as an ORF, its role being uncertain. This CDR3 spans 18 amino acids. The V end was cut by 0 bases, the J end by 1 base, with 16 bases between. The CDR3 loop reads CASSQSAKFQGSYNEQFF. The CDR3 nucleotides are TGCGCCAGCAGTCAATCAGCTAAATTTCAGGGATCCTACAATGAGCAGTTCTTC.

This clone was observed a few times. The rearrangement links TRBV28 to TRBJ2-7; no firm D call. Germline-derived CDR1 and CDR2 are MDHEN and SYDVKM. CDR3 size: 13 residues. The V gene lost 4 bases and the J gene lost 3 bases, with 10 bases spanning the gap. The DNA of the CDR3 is TGTGCCAGCAGTTCGACCCAGTACTACGAGCAGTACTTC. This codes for CASSSTQYYEQYF.

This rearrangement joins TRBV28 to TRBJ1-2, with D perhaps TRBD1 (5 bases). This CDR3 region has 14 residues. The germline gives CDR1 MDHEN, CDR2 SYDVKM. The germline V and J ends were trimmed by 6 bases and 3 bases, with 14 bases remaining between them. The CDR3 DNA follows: TGTGCCAGCAGCACCGGGACGCAGTACTATGGCTACACCTTC. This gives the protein CASSTGTQYYGYTF.

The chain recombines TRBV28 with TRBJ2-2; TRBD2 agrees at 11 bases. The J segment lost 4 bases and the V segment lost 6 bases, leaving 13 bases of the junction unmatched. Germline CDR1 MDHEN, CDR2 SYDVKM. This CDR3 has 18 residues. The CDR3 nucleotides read TGTGCCAGCAGCCCACGAGTTTTAGCGGGAGGGCCCACCGGGGAGCTGTTTTTT. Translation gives CASSPRVLAGGPTGELFF.

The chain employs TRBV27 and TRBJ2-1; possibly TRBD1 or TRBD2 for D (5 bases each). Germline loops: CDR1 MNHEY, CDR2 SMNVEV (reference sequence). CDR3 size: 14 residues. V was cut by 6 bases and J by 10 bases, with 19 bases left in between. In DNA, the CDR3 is TGTGCCAGCAGCTCGGGACCGTATCAACCGGAGCAGTTCTTC. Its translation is CASSSGPYQPEQFF.

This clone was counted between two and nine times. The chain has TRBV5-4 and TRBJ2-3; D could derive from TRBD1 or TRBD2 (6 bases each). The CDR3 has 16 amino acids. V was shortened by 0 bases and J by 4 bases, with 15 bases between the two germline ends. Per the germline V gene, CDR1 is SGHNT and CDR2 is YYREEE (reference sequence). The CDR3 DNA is TGTGCCAGCAGCTTGGGGGGGGCTCCTCGCGCAGATACGCAGTATTTT. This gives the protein CASSLGGAPRADTQYF.

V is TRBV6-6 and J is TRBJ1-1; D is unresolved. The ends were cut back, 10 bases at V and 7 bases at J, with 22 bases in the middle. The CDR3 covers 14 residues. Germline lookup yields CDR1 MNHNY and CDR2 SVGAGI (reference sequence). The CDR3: CATKIISGAHEAFF. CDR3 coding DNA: TGTGCCACCAAAATAATTAGCGGCGCTCATGAAGCTTTCTTT.

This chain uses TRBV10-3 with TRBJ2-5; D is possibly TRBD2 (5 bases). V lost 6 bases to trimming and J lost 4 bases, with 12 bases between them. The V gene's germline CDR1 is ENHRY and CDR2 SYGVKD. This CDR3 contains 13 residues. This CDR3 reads CAISQLGGETQYF. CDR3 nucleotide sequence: TGTGCCATCAGCCAACTAGGAGGAGAGACCCAGTACTTC.

The CDR3 spells CASSKGHPRSGRSRTDTQYF. As DNA, the CDR3 is TGTGCCAGCAGCAAAGGACACCCTCGAAGCGGGAGATCGAGGACAGATACGCAGTATTTT. The V call is TRBV21-1, the J call TRBJ2-3; TRBD2 is the table's D call and was not checked against the DNA. TRBV21-1 is flagged as a pseudogene. The CDR3 is 20 residues long.

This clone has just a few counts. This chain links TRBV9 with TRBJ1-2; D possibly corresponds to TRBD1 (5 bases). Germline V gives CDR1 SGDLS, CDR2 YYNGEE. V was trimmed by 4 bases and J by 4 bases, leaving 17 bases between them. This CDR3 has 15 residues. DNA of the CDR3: TGTGCCAGCAGCCCCGAACCCTGGGACCGCTATGGCTACACCTTC. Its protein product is CASSPEPWDRYGYTF.

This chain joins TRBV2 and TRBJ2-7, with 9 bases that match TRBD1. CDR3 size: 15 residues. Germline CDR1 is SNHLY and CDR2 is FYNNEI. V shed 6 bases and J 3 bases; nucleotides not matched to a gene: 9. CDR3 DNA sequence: TGTGCCAGCAGGGGAGTCCGGGACAGGGACTACGAGCAGTACTTC. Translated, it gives CASRGVRDRDYEQYF.

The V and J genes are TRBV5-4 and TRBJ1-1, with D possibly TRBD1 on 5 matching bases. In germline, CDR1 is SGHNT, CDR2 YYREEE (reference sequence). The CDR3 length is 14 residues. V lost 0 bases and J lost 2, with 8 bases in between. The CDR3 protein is CASSLDRFNTEAFF. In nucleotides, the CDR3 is TGTGCCAGCAGCTTGGACAGGTTCAACACTGAAGCTTTCTTT.

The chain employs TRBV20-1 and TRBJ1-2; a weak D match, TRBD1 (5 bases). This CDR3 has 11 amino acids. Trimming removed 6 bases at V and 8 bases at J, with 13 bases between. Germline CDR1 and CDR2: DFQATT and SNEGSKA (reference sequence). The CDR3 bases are TGCAGTGCGCGGGACTCCCGGGGCTACACCTTC. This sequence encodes CSARDSRGYTF.

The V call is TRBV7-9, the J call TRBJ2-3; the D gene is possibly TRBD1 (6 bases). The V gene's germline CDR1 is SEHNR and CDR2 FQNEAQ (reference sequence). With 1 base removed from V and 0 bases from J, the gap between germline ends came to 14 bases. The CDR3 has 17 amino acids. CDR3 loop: CASSLGQGTPSTDTQYF. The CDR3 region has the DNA TGTGCCAGCAGCTTAGGTCAGGGGACCCCAAGCACAGATACGCAGTATTTT.

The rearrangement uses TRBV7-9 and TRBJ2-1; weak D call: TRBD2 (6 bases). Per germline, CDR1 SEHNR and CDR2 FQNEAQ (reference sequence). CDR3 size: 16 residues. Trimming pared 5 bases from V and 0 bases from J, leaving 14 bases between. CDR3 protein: CASSQRDSSSYNEQFF. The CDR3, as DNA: TGTGCCAGCAGCCAAAGGGACTCTAGCTCCTACAATGAGCAGTTCTTC.

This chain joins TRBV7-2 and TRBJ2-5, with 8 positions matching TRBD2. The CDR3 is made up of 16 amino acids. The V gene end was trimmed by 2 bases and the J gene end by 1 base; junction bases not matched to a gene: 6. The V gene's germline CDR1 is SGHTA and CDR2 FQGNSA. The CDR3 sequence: CASSLSDSGTQETQYF. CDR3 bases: TGTGCCAGCAGCTTAAGCGATAGCGGGACCCAAGAGACCCAGTACTTC.

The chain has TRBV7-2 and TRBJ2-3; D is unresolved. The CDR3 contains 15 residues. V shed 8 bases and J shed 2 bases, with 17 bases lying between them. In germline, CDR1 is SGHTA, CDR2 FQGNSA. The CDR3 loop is CASSSGGRFTDTQYF. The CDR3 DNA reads TGTGCCAGCTCTTCCGGCGGAAGATTCACAGATACGCAGTATTTT.

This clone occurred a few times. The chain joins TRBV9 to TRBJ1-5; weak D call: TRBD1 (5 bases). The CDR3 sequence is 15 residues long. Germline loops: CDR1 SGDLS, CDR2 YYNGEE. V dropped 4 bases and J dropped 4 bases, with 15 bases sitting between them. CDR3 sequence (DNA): TGTGCCAGCAGCACTCCTATCGGGGGAAATCAGCCCCAGCATTTT. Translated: CASSTPIGGNQPQHF.

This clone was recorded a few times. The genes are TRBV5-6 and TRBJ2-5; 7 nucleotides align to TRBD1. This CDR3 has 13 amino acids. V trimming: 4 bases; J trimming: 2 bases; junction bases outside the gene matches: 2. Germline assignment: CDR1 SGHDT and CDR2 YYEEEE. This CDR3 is CASSRGQQETQYF. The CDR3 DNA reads TGTGCCAGCAGCCGGGGACAGCAAGAGACCCAGTACTTC.

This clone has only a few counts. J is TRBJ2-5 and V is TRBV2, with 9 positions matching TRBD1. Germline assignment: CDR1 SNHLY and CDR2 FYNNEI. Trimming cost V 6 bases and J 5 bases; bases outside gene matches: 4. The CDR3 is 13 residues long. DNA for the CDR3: TGTGCCAGCAGAGTTGACAGGGGGGAGACCCAGTACTTC. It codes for CASRVDRGETQYF. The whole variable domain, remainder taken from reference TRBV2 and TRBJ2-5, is EPEVTQTPSHQVTQMGQEVILRCVPISNHLYFYWYRQILGQKVEFLVSFYNNEISEKSEIFDDQFSVERPDGSNFTLKIRSTKLEDSAMYFCASRVDRGETQYFGPGTRLLVL.

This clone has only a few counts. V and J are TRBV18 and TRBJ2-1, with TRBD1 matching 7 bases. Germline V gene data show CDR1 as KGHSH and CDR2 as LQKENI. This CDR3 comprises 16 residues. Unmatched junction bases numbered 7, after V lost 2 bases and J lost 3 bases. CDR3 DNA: TGTGCCAGCTCACCATCTTGGGACAGACGCTACAATGAGCAGTTCTTC. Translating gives CASSPSWDRRYNEQFF.

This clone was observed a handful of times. The CDR3 sequence is CATVERGLSYNEQFF. For the CDR3, the DNA is TGTGCCACCGTAGAGCGGGGGCTCTCCTACAATGAGCAGTTCTTC. This sequence joins TRBV6-6 and TRBJ2-1, with 8 positions matching TRBD2. Germline CDR1 is MNHNY and CDR2 is SVGAGI (reference sequence). V trimming: 10 bases; J trimming: 0 bases; junction bases outside the gene matches: 8. The CDR3 totals 15 residues.

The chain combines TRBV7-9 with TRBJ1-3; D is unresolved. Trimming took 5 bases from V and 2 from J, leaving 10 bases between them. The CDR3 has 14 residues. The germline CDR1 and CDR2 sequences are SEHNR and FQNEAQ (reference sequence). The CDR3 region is CASSPDNAGNTIYF. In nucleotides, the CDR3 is TGTGCCAGCAGCCCAGACAATGCTGGAAACACCATATATTTT. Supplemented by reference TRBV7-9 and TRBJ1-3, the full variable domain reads DTGVSQNPRHKITKRGQNVTFRCDPISEHNRLYWYRQTLGQGPEFLTYFQNEAQLEKSRLLSDRFSAERPKGSFSTLEIQRTEQGDSAMYLCASSPDNAGNTIYFGEGSWLTVV.

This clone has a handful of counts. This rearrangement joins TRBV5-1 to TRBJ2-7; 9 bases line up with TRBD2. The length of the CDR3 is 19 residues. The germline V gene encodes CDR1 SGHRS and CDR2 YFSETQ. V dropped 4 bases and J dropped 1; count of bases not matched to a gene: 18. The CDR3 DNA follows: TGCGCCAGCAGCCCCCAGTTCTGGGCGGGAGGGCCTCGTTCCTACGAGCAGTACTTC. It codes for CASSPQFWAGGPRSYEQYF.

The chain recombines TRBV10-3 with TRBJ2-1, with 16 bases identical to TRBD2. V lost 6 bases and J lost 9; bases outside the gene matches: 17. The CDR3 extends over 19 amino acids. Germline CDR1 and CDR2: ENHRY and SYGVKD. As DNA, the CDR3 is TGTGCCATCAGCCGCCCCGGGACTAGCGGGAGGGGGGCCCGGGGTGAGCAGTTCTTC. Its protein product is CAISRPGTSGRGARGEQFF.

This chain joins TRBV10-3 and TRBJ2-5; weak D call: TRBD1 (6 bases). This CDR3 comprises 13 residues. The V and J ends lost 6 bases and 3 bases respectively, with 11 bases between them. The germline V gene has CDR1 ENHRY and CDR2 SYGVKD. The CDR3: CAISLDREETQYF. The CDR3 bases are TGTGCCATCAGCCTGGACAGAGAAGAGACCCAGTACTTC.

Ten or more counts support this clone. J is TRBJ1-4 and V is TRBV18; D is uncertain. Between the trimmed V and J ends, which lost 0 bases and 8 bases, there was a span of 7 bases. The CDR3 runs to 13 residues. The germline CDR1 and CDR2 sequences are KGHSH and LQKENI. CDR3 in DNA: TGTGCCAGCTCACCACCGGGCATGGAAAAACTGTTTTTT. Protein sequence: CASSPPGMEKLFF.